These 26 T cell receptor beta chains came from one sample sequenced in a study of regulatory T cells in long-lasting Graves disease. Sequencing libraries for TCR beta were prepared with iRepertoire HTBI primers and Arm-PCR of CDR3 regions. TCRdb itself ran the multiplex PCR reads through MiXCR, one entry per CDR3 protein. The sample has around 450,000 distinct CDR3 sequences; about 15% are singletons. Specified time point: newly diagnosed GD, antithyroid drugs for less than 3 months. TCR sequences were obtained from RNA taken from PBMCs. These data were also reused for a study on T cells in Graves' hyperthyroidism and ophthalmopathy.

The source was peripheral blood mononuclear cells (PBMCs), collected at new diagnosis, from a patient treated with antithyroid drugs. The origin of the receptors is a woman aged 30 to 39 with Graves disease.

There are a few counts of this clonotype. The chain is built from TRBV20-1 and TRBJ1-1, with 7 bases matching TRBD1. Germline loops: CDR1 DFQATT, CDR2 SNEGSKA (reference sequence). J was trimmed by 7 bases and V by 6 bases; bases with no gene match: 11. This CDR3 contains 13 residues. The CDR3 DNA follows: TGCAGTGCCCCCGGGGACAGAGCAGATGAAGCTTTCTTT. Amino acid sequence: CSAPGDRADEAFF.

This clonotype was detected ten times or more. The gene calls are TRBV12-3 or TRBV12-4 and TRBJ2-6; D unresolved. The CDR3 contains 17 residues. Trimming took off 2 bases at V and 2 bases at J, with 13 bases between the two ends. The CDR3 DNA reads TGTGCCAGCAGTTTACCCGGCAGGATCACTGGGGCCAACGTCCTGACTTTC. It codes for CASSLPGRITGANVLTF.

This chain links TRBV7-9 with TRBJ1-6; TRBD1 matches 7 bases. V gave up 5 bases and J gave up 7 bases; unmatched junction bases: 5. Per germline, CDR1 SEHNR and CDR2 FQNEAQ (reference sequence). The CDR3 has 14 residues. The CDR3 nucleotides read TGTGCCAGCAGCACCAGACAGGGCAATTCACCCCTCCACTTT. It codes for CASSTRQGNSPLHF.

In its sample, this clonotype was seen many times. The chain is built from TRBV20-1 and TRBJ1-3; no definite D call. This CDR3 spans 13 amino acids. V lost 3 bases, J lost 2 bases, and 8 bases lay in between. The V gene's germline CDR1 is DFQATT and CDR2 SNEGSKA (reference sequence). The CDR3 nucleotides are TGCAGTGCTAGTCTAGGGACTGGAAACACCATATATTTT. Translating it yields CSASLGTGNTIYF.

This clonotype was counted a few times. The J gene is TRBJ1-6, the V gene TRBV3-1; D call uncertain. This CDR3 contains 15 residues. V lost 0 bases and J lost 10, with 13 bases in between. CDR1 LGHDT and CDR2 YNNKEL come from the germline V gene (reference sequence). Written as DNA, the CDR3 is TGTGCCAGCAGCCAAGAAGGATTCACCGCGTCACCCCTCCACTTT. Translating it yields CASSQEGFTASPLHF.

A note on this clonotype: An end of the junction differs from the germline gene, which may be a read error. The V gene is TRBV5-1, the J gene TRBJ2-6; D is uncertain. Germline V lookup: CDR1 SGHRS, CDR2 YFSETQ. The CDR3 sequence is 15 residues long. Written as DNA, the CDR3 is TGCGTCAGCAGCACAGCGAACTCTGGGGCCAACGTCCTGACTTTC. Its protein is CVSSTANSGANVLTF.

This chain connects TRBV29-1 to TRBJ2-7; 9 nucleotides match TRBD2. The length of the CDR3 is 13 residues. Trimming cost V 6 bases and J 3 bases; bases outside gene matches: 6. Germline CDR1 reads SQVTM; CDR2 reads ANQGSEA. The CDR3 spells CSVPSGKDYEQYF. The CDR3 DNA reads TGCAGCGTCCCTAGCGGGAAGGACTACGAGCAGTACTTC.

This clonotype has a count of ten or more. This chain joins TRBV9 and TRBJ1-1; D is unresolved. The V end was cut by 2 bases, the J end by 1 base, with 9 bases between. There are 14 residues in the CDR3. CDR1 SGDLS and CDR2 YYNGEE come from the germline V gene. Here the CDR3 reads CASSVPPENTEAFF. The DNA of the CDR3 is TGTGCCAGCAGCGTCCCCCCGGAGAACACTGAAGCTTTCTTT.

This clonotype was picked up many times. The genes are TRBV28 and TRBJ2-7, with D perhaps TRBD2 (6 bases). The germline V gene has CDR1 MDHEN and CDR2 SYDVKM. This CDR3 has 12 residues. V lost 5 bases, J lost 3 bases, and 8 bases lay in between. As DNA, the CDR3 is TGTGCCAGCAGTGGGGGGTACTACGAGCAGTACTTC. Its protein product is CASSGGYYEQYF.

This clonotype occurred a few times. The V call is TRBV10-3, the J call TRBJ1-2; tentatively, D is TRBD1 (6 bases). V dropped 6 bases and J dropped 4 bases, with 21 bases sitting between them. This CDR3 comprises 16 residues. Germline V gene data show CDR1 as ENHRY and CDR2 as SYGVKD. CDR3 sequence reads: CAISRNIGQILYGYTF. The CDR3, as DNA: TGTGCCATCAGCAGAAATATTGGACAGATCCTCTATGGCTACACCTTC.

This clonotype was recorded a few times. This chain joins TRBV29-1 and TRBJ2-3; 8 positions match TRBD1. Looked up from germline, CDR1 is SQVTM and CDR2 is ANQGSEA. V shed 2 bases, J shed 2 bases, and the junction held 0 bases outside the gene matches. The CDR3 has 13 amino acids. CDR3 in DNA: TGCAGCGTTGAACAGGGGGCCACAGATACGCAGTATTTT. Its protein is CSVEQGATDTQYF.

This clonotype was recorded many times. V usage is TRBV28 and J usage is TRBJ1-5, with D tentatively TRBD1 (5 bases). Germline V gene data show CDR1 as MDHEN and CDR2 as SYDVKM. V was cut by 6 bases and J by 2 bases, with 17 bases left in between. The CDR3 contains 16 residues. The CDR3 DNA follows: TGTGCCAGCAGCTCCCTGGGGGAGGGAGGCAATCAGCCCCAGCATTTT. Translating gives CASSSLGEGGNQPQHF.

In its sample, this clonotype was seen a few times. The V and J genes are TRBV11-2 and TRBJ2-7; D uncertain. V was pared by 3 bases and J by 3 bases, with 9 bases between. Per the germline V gene, CDR1 is SGHAT and CDR2 is FQNNGV. The CDR3 is made up of 13 amino acids. The CDR3 loop reads CASSLTRNYEQYF. The CDR3 DNA reads as TGTGCCAGCAGCTTGACACGGAACTACGAGCAGTACTTC.

This clonotype turned up a few times. The V gene is TRBV5-5, the J gene TRBJ1-1; 9 positions match TRBD1. The CDR3 runs 14 residues. Germline loops: CDR1 SGHKS, CDR2 YYEKEE (reference sequence). With V trimmed by 3 bases and J by 7 bases, 7 bases remained unmatched. CDR3 in amino acids: CASSSPGQGREAFF. The CDR3 region has the DNA TGTGCCAGCAGCTCACCGGGACAGGGCCGTGAAGCTTTCTTT.

This clonotype was seen more than once but under ten times. The chain combines TRBV10-3 with TRBJ2-3; 9 positions agree with TRBD1. The J segment lost 1 base and the V segment lost 8 bases, leaving 1 base of the junction unmatched. The CDR3 has 13 residues. CDR1 is ENHRY and CDR2 is SYGVKD in the germline V gene. CDR3: CAIRDRGTDTQYF. The CDR3 coding sequence is TGTGCCATCCGGGACAGGGGCACAGATACGCAGTATTTT.

This clonotype was seen many times. The rearrangement uses TRBV18 and TRBJ2-7; weak D call: TRBD1 (5 bases). Trimming left V 1 base short and J 9 bases short, with 16 bases between. The CDR3 runs to 14 residues. The germline CDR1 and CDR2 sequences are KGHSH and LQKENI. In DNA form, the CDR3 reads TGTGCCAGCTCACCACAGGGGCTGGGATTGGGGCAGTACTTC. This gives the protein CASSPQGLGLGQYF.

This clonotype has at least ten counts. The genes are TRBV20-1 and TRBJ1-2, with D unresolved. The germline V gene has CDR1 DFQATT and CDR2 SNEGSKA (reference sequence). The CDR3 consists of 13 residues. Trimming left V 2 bases short and J 4 bases short, with 11 bases between. The CDR3 DNA reads TGCAGTGCTAGATATAGAGGAACCTATGGCTACACCTTC. As protein: CSARYRGTYGYTF.

This clonotype came up many times. The rearrangement joins TRBV19 to TRBJ2-1; D possibly matches TRBD1 or TRBD2 (5 bases each). CDR3 length equals 15 residues. The germline CDR1 and CDR2 sequences are LNHDA and SQIVND (reference sequence). V was pared by 4 bases and J by 4 bases, with 14 bases between. CDR3 in amino acids: CASSTPGRRYNEQFF. CDR3 nucleotides: TGTGCCAGTAGTACCCCGGGACGACGGTACAATGAGCAGTTCTTC.

This clonotype was picked up many times. CDR3 protein: CATSPSRGIDTQYF. The CDR3 coding sequence is TGTGCCACCAGTCCCTCCAGGGGAATTGATACGCAGTATTTT. The rearrangement joins TRBV24-1 to TRBJ2-3, with D possibly TRBD1 on 6 matching bases. The length of the CDR3 is 14 residues. V was trimmed by 6 bases and J by 6 bases, leaving 15 bases between them. The germline V gene encodes CDR1 KGHDR and CDR2 SFDVKD.

This clonotype has a handful of counts. In DNA, the CDR3 is TGTGCCAGCAGCGCCGGGACCACCTCCTACAATGAGCAGTTCTTC. This codes for CASSAGTTSYNEQFF. The chain uses TRBV12-3 or TRBV12-4 and TRBJ2-1; the D gene could be TRBD1 or TRBD2 (5 bases each). The V and J ends lost 6 bases and 0 bases respectively, with 12 bases between them. CDR3 size: 15 residues.

This clonotype was observed at least ten times. V is TRBV20-1 and J is TRBJ2-1; D may be TRBD2 (5 bases). The CDR3 loop spans 13 amino acids. V was trimmed by 6 bases and J by 7 bases, leaving 16 bases between them. CDR1 and CDR2 from the germline V gene are DFQATT and SNEGSKA (reference sequence). The CDR3 loop is CSAPGQWENEQFF. The DNA of the CDR3 is TGCAGTGCCCCCGGCCAGTGGGAGAATGAGCAGTTCTTC.

This clonotype was observed a few times. The chain recombines TRBV7-2 with TRBJ2-5; 8 positions match TRBD2. J was trimmed by 4 bases and V by 8 bases; bases with no gene match: 9. The CDR3 covers 14 residues. Germline V gene lookup returns CDR1 SGHTA and CDR2 FQGNSA. The CDR3 spells CASHLSGGGETQYF. The DNA of the CDR3 is TGTGCCAGCCACCTTTCGGGAGGGGGAGAGACCCAGTACTTC.

This clonotype was counted at least ten times. This chain uses TRBV5-1 with TRBJ1-4, with 7 positions matching TRBD1. V was pared by 0 bases and J by 5 bases, with 1 base of the junction left unmatched. Germline V CDR1 and CDR2: SGHRS, YFSETQ. The CDR3 totals 14 residues. The CDR3 DNA sequence: TGCGCCAGCAGCTTGGGGGACAGCAATGAAAAACTGTTTTTT. Translating it yields CASSLGDSNEKLFF.

In its sample, this clonotype was seen many times. V gene TRBV3-1 combines with J gene TRBJ2-1; D gene ambiguous. V lost 1 base and J lost 2, with 6 bases in between. Germline CDR1 is LGHDT and CDR2 is YNNKEL (reference sequence). CDR3 length: 14 residues. The CDR3 protein is CASSQGRTYNEQFF. CDR3 sequence (DNA): TGTGCCAGCAGCCAAGGGCGGACCTACAATGAGCAGTTCTTC.

V is TRBV28 and J is TRBJ2-1; tentative D call: TRBD2 (6 bases). The CDR3 spans 15 residues. The V end was cut by 2 bases, the J end by 6 bases, with 14 bases between. From germline, CDR1 is MDHEN and CDR2 SYDVKM. The chain's CDR3 is CASSLGGNNLNEQFF. The CDR3 nucleotides read TGTGCCAGCAGTTTAGGGGGGAATAATCTCAATGAGCAGTTCTTC.

This chain uses TRBV20-1 with TRBJ1-6, with D possibly matching TRBD1 (5 bases). Trimming removed 6 bases from V and 7 bases from J, with 13 bases in between. The CDR3 spans 13 residues. The germline V gene has CDR1 DFQATT and CDR2 SNEGSKA (reference sequence). This CDR3 reads CSAAGTGNSPLHF. In DNA form, the CDR3 reads TGCAGTGCAGCCGGGACGGGAAATTCACCCCTCCACTTT.